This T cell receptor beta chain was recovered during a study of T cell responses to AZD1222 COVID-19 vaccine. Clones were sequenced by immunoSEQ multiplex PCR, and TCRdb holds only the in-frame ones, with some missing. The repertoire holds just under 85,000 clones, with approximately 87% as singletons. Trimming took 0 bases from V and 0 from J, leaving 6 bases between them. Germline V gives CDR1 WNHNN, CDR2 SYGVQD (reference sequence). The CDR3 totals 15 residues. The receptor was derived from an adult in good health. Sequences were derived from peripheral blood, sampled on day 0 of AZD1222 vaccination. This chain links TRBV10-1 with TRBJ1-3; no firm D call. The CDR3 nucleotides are TGCGCCAGCAGTGAGTCCGACATCTCTGGAAACACCATATATTTT. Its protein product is CASSESDISGNTIYF.